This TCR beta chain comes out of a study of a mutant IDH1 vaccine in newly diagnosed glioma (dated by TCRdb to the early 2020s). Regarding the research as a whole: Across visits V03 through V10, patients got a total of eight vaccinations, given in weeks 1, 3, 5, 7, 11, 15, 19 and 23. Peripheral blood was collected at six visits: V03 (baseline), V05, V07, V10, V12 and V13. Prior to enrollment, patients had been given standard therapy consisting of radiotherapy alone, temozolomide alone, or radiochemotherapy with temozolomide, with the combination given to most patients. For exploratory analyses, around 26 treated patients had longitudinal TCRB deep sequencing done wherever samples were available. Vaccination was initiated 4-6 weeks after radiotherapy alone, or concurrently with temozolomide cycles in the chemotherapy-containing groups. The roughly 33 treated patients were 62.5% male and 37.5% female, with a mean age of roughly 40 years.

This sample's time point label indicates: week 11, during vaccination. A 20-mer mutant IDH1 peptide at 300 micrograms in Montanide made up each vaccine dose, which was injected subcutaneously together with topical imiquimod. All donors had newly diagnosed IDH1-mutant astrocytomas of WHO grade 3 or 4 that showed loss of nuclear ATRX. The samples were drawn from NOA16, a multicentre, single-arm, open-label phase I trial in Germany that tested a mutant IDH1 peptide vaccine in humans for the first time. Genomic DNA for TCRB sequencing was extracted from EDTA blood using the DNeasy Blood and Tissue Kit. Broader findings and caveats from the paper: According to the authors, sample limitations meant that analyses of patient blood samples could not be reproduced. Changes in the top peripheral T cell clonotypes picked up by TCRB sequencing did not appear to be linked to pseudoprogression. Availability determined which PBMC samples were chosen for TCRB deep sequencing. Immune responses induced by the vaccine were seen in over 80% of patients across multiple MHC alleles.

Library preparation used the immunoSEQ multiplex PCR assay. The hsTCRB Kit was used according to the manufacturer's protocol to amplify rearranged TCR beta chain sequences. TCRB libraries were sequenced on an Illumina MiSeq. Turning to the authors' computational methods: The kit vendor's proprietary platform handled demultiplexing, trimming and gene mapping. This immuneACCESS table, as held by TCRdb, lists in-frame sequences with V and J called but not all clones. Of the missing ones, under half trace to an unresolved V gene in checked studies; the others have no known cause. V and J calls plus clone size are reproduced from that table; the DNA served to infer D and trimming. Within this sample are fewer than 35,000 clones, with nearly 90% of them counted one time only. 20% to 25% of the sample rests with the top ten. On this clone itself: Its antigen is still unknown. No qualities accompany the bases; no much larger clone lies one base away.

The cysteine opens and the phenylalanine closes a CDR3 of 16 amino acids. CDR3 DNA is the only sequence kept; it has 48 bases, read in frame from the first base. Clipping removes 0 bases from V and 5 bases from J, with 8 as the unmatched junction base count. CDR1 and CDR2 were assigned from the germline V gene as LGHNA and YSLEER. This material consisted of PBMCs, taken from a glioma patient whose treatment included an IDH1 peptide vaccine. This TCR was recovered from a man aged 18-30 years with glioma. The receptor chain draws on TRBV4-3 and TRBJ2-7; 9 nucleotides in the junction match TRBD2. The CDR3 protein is CASSQELGSGSNEQYF. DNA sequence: TGCGCCAGCAGCCAAGAGTTGGGTAGCGGGAGCAACGAGCAGTACTTC.